The 15 T cell receptor beta chains below come from one sample, sequenced in a study of metastatic and nonmetastatic thyroid tumors (dated by TCRdb to between 2020 and 2021). The method was PCR. Sequencer: Illumina HiSeq 4000. TCRdb reworked the public reads: Q25 trimming with fastp, MiXCR clone assembly, productive beta chains retained. The sample has approximately 38,000 clones on record, more than 25% of them singletons. The ten largest clones take up around 9.5% of the sample. No treatment had been received by any patient before thyroid surgery. Sample: blood. These receptors were collected from a female donor with papillary thyroid cancer or a benign thyroid nodule (not recorded which). Some clones in this sample may be carry-over from other donors' samples.

The chain links TRBV11-3 to TRBJ2-1, with 12 bases aligning to TRBD2. Germline assignment: CDR1 SGHNT and CDR2 YENEEA. J was trimmed by 13 bases and V by 1 base; bases with no gene match: 20. CDR3 size: 19 residues. This CDR3 is CASSLGVRRTSGMALPQFF. CDR3 sequence (DNA): TGTGCCAGCAGCTTAGGGGTACGTCGGACTAGCGGGATGGCCCTGCCCCAGTTCTTC.

For this clone: One junction end does not reproduce the germline sequence, and a read error may be involved. The chain combines TRBV20-1 with TRBJ2-7; weak D call: TRBD1 (6 bases). Germline CDR1 DFQATT, CDR2 SNEGSKA (reference sequence). The CDR3 covers 12 residues. As DNA, the CDR3 is TGCAGTGTCCAAACAGGGAGTTACGATCAGTACTTC. Its translation: CSVQTGSYDQYF.

The chain couples TRBV9 to TRBJ1-1, with TRBD1 matching over 7 bases. V lost 0 bases to trimming and J lost 3 bases; unmatched junction nucleotides: 5. Germline CDR1 reads SGDLS; CDR2 reads YYNGEE. There are 15 residues in the CDR3. For the CDR3, the DNA is TGTGCCAGCAGCGTAGAAGGCAGGGGGGACACTGAAGCTTTCTTT. Its translation: CASSVEGRGDTEAFF.

The V gene is TRBV27, the J gene TRBJ1-5; D perhaps matches TRBD1 (5 bases). CDR1 and CDR2 from the germline V gene are MNHEY and SMNVEV (reference sequence). Trimming stripped 5 bases from V and 3 bases from J, with 11 bases between. The CDR3 is made up of 14 amino acids. CDR3 sequence (DNA): TGTGCCAGCAGTCTAACAGGCTACAATCAGCCCCAGCATTTT. This gives the protein CASSLTGYNQPQHF.

V usage is TRBV18 and J usage is TRBJ1-5; possibly TRBD1 for D (5 bases). Trimming cost V 3 bases and J 7 bases, with 13 bases left between them. The CDR3 length is 14 residues. CDR1 is KGHSH, CDR2 LQKENI, per germline. CDR3 residues: CASSPAQGLQPQHF. The CDR3 nucleotides are TGTGCCAGCTCACCGGCGCAGGGATTACAGCCCCAGCATTTT.

This clone was seen at least ten times. This chain joins TRBV6-1 and TRBJ2-6; D ambiguous. CDR3 size: 13 residues. V lost 6 bases and J 3 bases, leaving 6 bases between the germline ends. CDR1 and CDR2 from the germline V gene are MNHNS and SASEGT. CDR3 in DNA: TGTGCCAGCAGGGGTAGTGGGGCCAACGTCCTGACTTTC. Translated, it gives CASRGSGANVLTF.

This rearrangement joins TRBV4-3 to TRBJ2-3; 7 nucleotides line up with TRBD2. The V and J ends lost 1 base and 0 bases, in that order; junction bases with no gene match: 4. Germline CDR1 is LGHNA and CDR2 is YSLEER. There are 16 residues in the CDR3. The CDR3 protein is CASSQALAASTDTQYF. DNA for the CDR3: TGCGCCAGCAGCCAAGCCCTAGCGGCGAGCACAGATACGCAGTATTTT.

The chain combines TRBV20-1 with TRBJ2-7, with TRBD1 matching over 8 bases. This CDR3 has 14 amino acids. The junction had 4 bases not matched to a gene; V was cut back by 0 bases and J by 3 bases. Germline V gene sequence: CDR1 DFQATT, CDR2 SNEGSKA (reference sequence). Here the CDR3 reads CSARDSGQGYEQYF. The CDR3 nucleotides are TGCAGTGCTAGAGATTCCGGACAGGGCTACGAGCAGTACTTC.

The rearrangement uses TRBV7-2 and TRBJ2-7, with 7 bases fitting TRBD1. V was pared by 8 bases and J by 5 bases, with 9 bases of the junction left unmatched. Germline V gene sequence: CDR1 SGHTA, CDR2 FQGNSA. The CDR3 has 13 amino acids. The CDR3 sequence: CASGTRGSHEQYF. DNA for the CDR3: TGTGCCAGCGGAACCAGGGGGAGTCACGAGCAGTACTTC.

A note on this clone: The same CDR3 can be traced to other DNA sequences in this sample. The V and J genes are TRBV15 and TRBJ1-6; the D gene is possibly TRBD1 (5 bases). Per germline, CDR1 LNHNV and CDR2 YYDKDF (reference sequence). The CDR3 totals 15 residues. V was clipped by 0 bases and J by 10 bases, with 13 bases between them. CDR3 DNA: TGTGCCACCAGCAGAGATAGAGGGGTTGGGTCACCCCTCCACTTT. Its translation: CATSRDRGVGSPLHF.

This clone appeared many times. The V call is TRBV28, the J call TRBJ2-3; 8 bases match TRBD2. Germline loops: CDR1 MDHEN, CDR2 SYDVKM. The CDR3 has 15 residues. Trimming removed 6 bases from V and 2 bases from J; junction bases left unmatched: 7. This CDR3 reads CASRWSGGNTDTQYF. CDR3 coding DNA: TGTGCCAGCAGGTGGAGCGGGGGAAACACAGATACGCAGTATTTT.

Many counts were recorded for this clone. The chain joins TRBV2 to TRBJ1-3; D is uncertain. Germline lookup yields CDR1 SNHLY and CDR2 FYNNEI. This CDR3 has 14 residues. The V and J ends lost 5 bases and 2 bases respectively, with 10 bases between them. The CDR3 nucleotides are TGTGCCAGCAGTATTAGGGTAGCTGGAAACACCATATATTTT. It specifies CASSIRVAGNTIYF.

This chain joins TRBV2 and TRBJ1-6; no firm D call. The CDR3 runs 13 residues. Deletions cut 4 bases from V and 12 bases from J, with 13 bases between. CDR1 is SNHLY and CDR2 is FYNNEI in the germline V gene. The CDR3 loop is CASSGTPPLPLHF. CDR3 nucleotide sequence: TGTGCCAGCAGTGGGACCCCTCCGTTACCCCTCCACTTT.

There are many counts of this clone. The V gene is TRBV20-1, the J gene TRBJ1-1; 7 nucleotides match TRBD1. The CDR3 is 15 residues long. J was trimmed by 1 base and V by 3 bases; bases with no gene match: 8. Per germline, CDR1 DFQATT and CDR2 SNEGSKA (reference sequence). The CDR3 here is CSASILGTANTEAFF. The DNA for the CDR3 is TGCAGTGCTAGTATATTGGGGACAGCGAACACTGAAGCTTTCTTT.

Worth noting for this clone: At one of its ends the junction is not consistent with the germline gene, which may arise from a read error. The gene calls are TRBV19 and TRBJ1-2, with 7 bases matching TRBD1. The CDR3 consists of 14 residues. The germline gives CDR1 LNHDA, CDR2 SQIVND (reference sequence). The CDR3 bases are TGCGCCAGTAGAGGGACAGCGTTCTTATATGGCTACACCTTC. Protein: CASRGTAFLYGYTF.